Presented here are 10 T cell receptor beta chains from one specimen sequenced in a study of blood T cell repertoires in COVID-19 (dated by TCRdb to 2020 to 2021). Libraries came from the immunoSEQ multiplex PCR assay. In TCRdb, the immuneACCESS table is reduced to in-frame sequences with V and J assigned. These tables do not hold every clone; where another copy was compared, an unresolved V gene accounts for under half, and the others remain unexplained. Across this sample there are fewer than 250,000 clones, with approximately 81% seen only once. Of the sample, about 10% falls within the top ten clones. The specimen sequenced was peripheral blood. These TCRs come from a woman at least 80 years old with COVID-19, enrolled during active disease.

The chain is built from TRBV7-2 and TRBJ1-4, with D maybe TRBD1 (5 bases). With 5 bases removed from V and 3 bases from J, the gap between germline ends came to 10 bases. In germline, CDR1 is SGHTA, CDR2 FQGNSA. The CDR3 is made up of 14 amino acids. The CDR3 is CASSPGGANEKLFF. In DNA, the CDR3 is TGTGCCAGCAGCCCTGGAGGGGCTAATGAAAAACTGTTTTTT.

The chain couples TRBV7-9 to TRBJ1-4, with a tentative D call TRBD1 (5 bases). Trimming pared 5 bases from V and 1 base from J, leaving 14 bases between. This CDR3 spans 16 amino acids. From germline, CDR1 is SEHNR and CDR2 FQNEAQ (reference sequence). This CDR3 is CASSHPRGGTNEKLFF. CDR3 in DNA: TGTGCCAGCAGCCACCCAAGGGGAGGAACTAATGAAAAACTGTTTTTT.

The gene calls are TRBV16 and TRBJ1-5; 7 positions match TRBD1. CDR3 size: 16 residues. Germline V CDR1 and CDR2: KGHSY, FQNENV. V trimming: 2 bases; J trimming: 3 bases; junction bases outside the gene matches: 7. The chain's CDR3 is CASSQGTGAYNQPQHF. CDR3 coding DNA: TGTGCCAGCAGCCAAGGAACAGGGGCCTACAATCAGCCCCAGCATTTT.

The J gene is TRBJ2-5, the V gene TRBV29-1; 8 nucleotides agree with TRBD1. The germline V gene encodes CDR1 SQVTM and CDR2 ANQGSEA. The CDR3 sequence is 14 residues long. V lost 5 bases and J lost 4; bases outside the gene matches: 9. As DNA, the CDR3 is TGCAGCGTTTCCGCCTCGACAGGGGTAGAGACCCAGTACTTC. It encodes CSVSASTGVETQYF.

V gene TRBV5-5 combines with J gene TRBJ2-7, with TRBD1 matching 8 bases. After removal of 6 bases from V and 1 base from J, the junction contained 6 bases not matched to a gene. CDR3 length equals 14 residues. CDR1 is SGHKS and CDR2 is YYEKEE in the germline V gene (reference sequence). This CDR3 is CASTLRTGSYEQYV. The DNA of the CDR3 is TGTGCCAGCACACTCCGGACAGGGTCCTACGAGCAGTACGTC.

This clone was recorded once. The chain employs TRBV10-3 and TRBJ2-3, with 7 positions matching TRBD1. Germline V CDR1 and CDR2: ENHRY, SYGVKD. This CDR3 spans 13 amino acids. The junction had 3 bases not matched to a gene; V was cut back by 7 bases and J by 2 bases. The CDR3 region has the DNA TGTGCCATCAAGGGGGCCGTCACAGATACGCAGTATTTT. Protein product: CAIKGAVTDTQYF.

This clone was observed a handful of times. The CDR3 DNA follows: TGTGCCAGCTCCCTGGACAGGGGCTCCTACGAGCAGTACTTC. Translated: CASSLDRGSYEQYF. The chain is built from TRBV18 and TRBJ2-7; 9 positions agree with TRBD1. V dropped 6 bases and J dropped 0; count of bases not matched to a gene: 3. The CDR3 is 14 amino acids. Germline CDR1 KGHSH, CDR2 LQKENI.

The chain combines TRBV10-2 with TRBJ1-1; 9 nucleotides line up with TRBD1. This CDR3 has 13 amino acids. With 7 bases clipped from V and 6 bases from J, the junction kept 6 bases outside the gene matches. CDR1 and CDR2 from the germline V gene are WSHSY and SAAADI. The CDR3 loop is CASTGTGRPEAFF. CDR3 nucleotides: TGCGCCAGCACGGGGACAGGGCGGCCTGAAGCTTTCTTT.

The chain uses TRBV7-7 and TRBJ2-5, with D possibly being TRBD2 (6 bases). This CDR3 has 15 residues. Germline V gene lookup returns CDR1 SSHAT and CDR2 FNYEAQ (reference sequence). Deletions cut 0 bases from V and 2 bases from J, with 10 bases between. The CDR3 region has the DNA TGTGCCAGCAGCTTAGCGGGGGGTAATCAAGAGACCCAGTACTTC. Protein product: CASSLAGGNQETQYF. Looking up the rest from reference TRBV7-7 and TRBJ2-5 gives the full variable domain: GAGVSQSPRYKVTKRGQDVTLRCDPISSHATLYWYQQALGQGPEFLTYFNYEAQPDKSGLPSDRFSAERPEGSISTLTIQRTEQRDSAMYRCASSLAGGNQETQYFGPGTRLLVL.

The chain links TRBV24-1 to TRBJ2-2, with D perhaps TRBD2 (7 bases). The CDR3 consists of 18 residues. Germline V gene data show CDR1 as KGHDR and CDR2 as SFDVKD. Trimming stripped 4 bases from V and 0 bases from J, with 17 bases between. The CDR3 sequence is CATSDPWGGRTNTGELFF. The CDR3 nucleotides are TGTGCCACCAGTGACCCTTGGGGGGGCCGGACGAACACCGGGGAGCTGTTTTTT.